A single sample is the source of the 23 T cell receptor beta chains below, sequenced in a study of radiation and T cells in renal cell carcinoma. Time point: blood 4 weeks post-SBRT, at nephrectomy. The treatment was: 15 Gy SBRT to primary tumor, nephrectomy 4 weeks later. The table came from immunoSEQ multiplex PCR; TCRdb's copy has only in-frame clones and leaves some out. Of about 170,000 clones in the sample, about 88% were seen once. The sequenced sample was blood, obtained from a patient whose treatment included radiotherapy and nephrectomy. The receptors shown here come from a woman in her forties or fifties with renal cell carcinoma.

The rearrangement uses TRBV10-2 and TRBJ1-5; the match to TRBD1 covers 8 bases. V gave up 3 bases and J gave up 8 bases; unmatched junction bases: 12. The CDR3 extends over 16 amino acids. The germline V gene has CDR1 WSHSY and CDR2 SAAADI. The CDR3 DNA is TGCGCCAGCAGTGAAGTGGCGACAGGGGTTACGGAGCCCCAGCATTTT. Amino acid sequence: CASSEVATGVTEPQHF.

The rearrangement joins TRBV11-3 to TRBJ2-1; 7 bases map to TRBD2. Per the germline V gene, CDR1 is SGHNT and CDR2 is YENEEA. V was pared by 3 bases and J by 0 bases, with 2 bases of the junction left unmatched. The length of the CDR3 is 15 residues. CDR3 sequence: CASSLASGSYNEQFF. In DNA, the CDR3 is TGTGCCAGCAGCTTGGCTAGCGGCTCCTACAATGAGCAGTTCTTC. The variable domain in full, with the rest retrieved from reference TRBV11-3 and TRBJ2-1, is EAGVVQSPRYKIIEKKQPVAFWCNPISGHNTLYWYLQNLGQGPELLIRYENEEAVDDSQLPKDRFSAERLKGVDSTLKIQPAELGDSAVYLCASSLASGSYNEQFFGPGTRLTVL.

This chain connects TRBV2 to TRBJ1-1; D not resolved. V shed 8 bases and J shed 1 base, with 5 bases lying between them. There are 11 residues in the CDR3. CDR1 and CDR2 from the germline V gene are SNHLY and FYNNEI. The CDR3 DNA reads TGTGCCAGCCGTAGGAACACTGAAGCTTTCTTT. This gives the protein CASRRNTEAFF.

This clone was detected only a few times. V gene TRBV4-1 combines with J gene TRBJ1-2; possible D gene TRBD1, 5 bases. The germline V and J ends were trimmed by 0 bases and 4 bases, with 12 bases remaining between them. CDR3 size: 15 residues. CDR1 is MGHRA, CDR2 YSYEKL, per germline. The CDR3 is CASSQEGGVLYGYTF. CDR3 sequence (DNA): TGCGCCAGCAGCCAAGAGGGAGGGGTCCTCTATGGCTACACCTTC.

This CDR3 reads CASSVLGGEQFF. The CDR3 DNA reads as TGTGCCAGCAGCGTTCTAGGGGGTGAGCAGTTCTTC. The gene calls are TRBV5-4 and TRBJ2-1; D possibly corresponds to TRBD1 (6 bases). The CDR3 spans 12 residues. With 4 bases removed from V and 9 bases from J, the gap between germline ends came to 11 bases. Germline V gives CDR1 SGHNT, CDR2 YYREEE (reference sequence). Full variable domain (missing parts from reference TRBV5-4 and TRBJ2-1): ETGVTQSPTHLIKTRGQQVTLRCSSQSGHNTVSWYQQALGQGPQFIFQYYREEENGRGNFPPRFSGLQFPNYSSELNVNALELDDSALYLCASSVLGGEQFFGPGTRLTVL.

The V gene is TRBV16, the J gene TRBJ1-4; D is undetermined. V lost 1 base, J lost 7 bases, and 16 bases lay in between. Per germline, CDR1 KGHSY and CDR2 FQNENV. CDR3 length: 16 amino acids. CDR3 bases: TGTGCCAGCAGCCAATTTCCGGGAGGTATAGGTGAAAAACTGTTTTTT. It translates to CASSQFPGGIGEKLFF.

The rearrangement links TRBV5-8 to TRBJ2-3, with D perhaps TRBD2 (7 bases). V lost 0 bases and J lost 0, with 11 bases in between. Germline V gene lookup returns CDR1 SGHTS and CDR2 YDEGEE. The CDR3 runs to 16 residues. The CDR3 DNA reads TGTGCCAGCAGCTTGGGGGGGGGCGTGAGCACAGATACGCAGTATTTT. This sequence encodes CASSLGGGVSTDTQYF.

The table lists this clone with a count of one. The rearrangement links TRBV2 to TRBJ1-1, with D unresolved. Trimming took off 7 bases at V and 0 bases at J, with 9 bases between the two ends. Germline CDR1 reads SNHLY; CDR2 reads FYNNEI. This CDR3 is 13 amino acids long. The CDR3 spells CASIVYMNTEAFF. The DNA of the CDR3 is TGTGCCAGCATAGTCTACATGAACACTGAAGCTTTCTTT.

The genes are TRBV5-1 and TRBJ1-3, with no clear D. V lost 2 bases to trimming and J lost 2 bases, with 5 bases between them. Per germline, CDR1 SGHRS and CDR2 YFSETQ. This CDR3 has 13 residues. The CDR3: CASSLTTGNTIYF. The CDR3 nucleotides are TGCGCCAGCAGCTTAACAACTGGAAACACCATATATTTT.

V gene TRBV7-6 combines with J gene TRBJ1-2; tentatively, D is TRBD1 (5 bases). V was cut by 5 bases and J by 3 bases, with 16 bases left in between. The germline V gene has CDR1 SGHVS and CDR2 FNYEAQ. The CDR3 has 15 residues. The CDR3 reads CASSARSQGYYGYTF. CDR3 DNA sequence: TGTGCCAGCAGCGCTCGGTCCCAGGGCTACTATGGCTACACCTTC.

The chain is built from TRBV29-1 and TRBJ1-1; D is undetermined. Germline CDR1 is SQVTM and CDR2 is ANQGSEA. Trimming shortened V by 4 bases and J by 2 bases, and 8 bases separated the two germline ends. CDR3 size: 12 residues. The CDR3 DNA reads TGCAGCGTTGGGGCAGGAAACACTGAAGCTTTCTTT. It specifies CSVGAGNTEAFF. The variable domain in full, completed from reference TRBV29-1 and TRBJ1-1, reads SAVISQKPSRDICQRGTSLTIQCQVDSQVTMMFWYRQQPGQSLTLIATANQGSEATYESGFVIDKFPISRPNLTFSTLTVSNMSPEDSSIYLCSVGAGNTEAFFGQGTRLTVV.

This chain connects TRBV4-1 to TRBJ2-1, with 9 nucleotides matching TRBD2. The junction had 16 bases not matched to a gene; V was cut back by 7 bases and J by 0 bases. The CDR3 covers 19 residues. CDR1 and CDR2 (germline): MGHRA, YSYEKL. The CDR3 sequence: CASTPTLAGAKSSYNEQFF. In DNA form, the CDR3 reads TGCGCCAGCACCCCCACATTAGCGGGGGCGAAAAGCTCCTACAATGAGCAGTTCTTC.

J is TRBJ2-7 and V is TRBV4-1; D is ambiguous. This CDR3 is 15 amino acids long. Per germline, CDR1 MGHRA and CDR2 YSYEKL. Deletions cut 2 bases from V and 5 bases from J, with 16 bases between. The CDR3 spells CASSQTPWGYDEQYF. CDR3 sequence (DNA): TGCGCCAGCAGCCAAACTCCCTGGGGATATGACGAGCAGTACTTC.

This clone is a singleton in its sample. The V call is TRBV5-4, the J call TRBJ1-3, with TRBD1 as a possible D gene (6 bases). The CDR3 covers 14 residues. Trimming took off 3 bases at V and 4 bases at J, with 11 bases between the two ends. Germline CDR1 and CDR2: SGHNT and YYREEE (reference sequence). CDR3 residues: CASSSIGGGNTIYF. CDR3 nucleotides: TGTGCCAGCAGCTCGATAGGGGGAGGAAACACCATATATTTT. Complete variable domain (other parts from reference TRBV5-4 and TRBJ1-3): ETGVTQSPTHLIKTRGQQVTLRCSSQSGHNTVSWYQQALGQGPQFIFQYYREEENGRGNFPPRFSGLQFPNYSSELNVNALELDDSALYLCASSSIGGGNTIYFGEGSWLTVV.

This chain joins TRBV5-1 and TRBJ2-1; a possible D gene is TRBD1 (5 bases). Germline CDR1 and CDR2: SGHRS and YFSETQ. Trimming took off 2 bases at V and 0 bases at J, with 12 bases between the two ends. The CDR3 has 16 residues. In DNA form, the CDR3 reads TGCGCCAGCAGCTTTCAGACAGCGAGCTCCTACAATGAGCAGTTCTTC. Protein product: CASSFQTASSYNEQFF.

The rearrangement joins TRBV6-6 to TRBJ2-7, with 7 bases matching TRBD2. The CDR3 has 13 residues. J was trimmed by 1 base and V by 7 bases; bases with no gene match: 4. Germline V gene data show CDR1 as MNHNY and CDR2 as SVGAGI (reference sequence). The CDR3 DNA follows: TGTGCCAGCAAACGGGGGGAATCCTACGAGCAGTACTTC. Its protein product is CASKRGESYEQYF.

The chain uses TRBV7-2 and TRBJ2-1; 13 bases line up with TRBD2. There are 17 residues in the CDR3. Germline CDR1 and CDR2: SGHTA and FQGNSA. V lost 3 bases and J lost 4; bases outside the gene matches: 6. The chain's CDR3 is CASSLEGTSGAYNEQFF. CDR3 DNA sequence: TGTGCCAGCAGCTTGGAGGGGACTAGCGGGGCATACAATGAGCAGTTCTTC.

The chain uses TRBV29-1 and TRBJ1-2, with 8 nucleotides matching TRBD1. The CDR3 covers 16 residues. Germline V gene sequence: CDR1 SQVTM, CDR2 ANQGSEA. Trimming at V came to 6 bases and at J to 4 bases, leaving 16 bases not matched to a gene. CDR3 loop: CSVVAPDRAGGYGYTF. As DNA, the CDR3 is TGCAGCGTCGTAGCCCCGGACAGGGCAGGTGGCTATGGCTACACCTTC.

The genes are TRBV18 and TRBJ2-7; 9 positions agree with TRBD1. The germline CDR1 and CDR2 sequences are KGHSH and LQKENI. V trimming: 3 bases; J trimming: 3 bases; junction bases outside the gene matches: 6. The CDR3 is made up of 15 amino acids. CDR3 amino acids: CASSPRQGVGYEQYF. For the CDR3, the DNA is TGTGCCAGCTCACCGCGACAGGGGGTTGGCTACGAGCAGTACTTC.

DNA of the CDR3: TGTGCCAGCAGCTTTCAAGGGGGGGCTTATGGCTACACCTTC. It yields the protein CASSFQGGAYGYTF. The chain couples TRBV5-4 to TRBJ1-2, with a weak D call TRBD1 (6 bases). The CDR3 spans 14 residues. Germline loops: CDR1 SGHNT, CDR2 YYREEE (reference sequence). V was cut by 2 bases and J by 5 bases, with 13 bases left in between.

The V gene is TRBV2, the J gene TRBJ2-2; D is ambiguous. CDR3 length equals 14 residues. The germline gives CDR1 SNHLY, CDR2 FYNNEI. Trimming took off 4 bases at V and 6 bases at J, with 12 bases between the two ends. Here the CDR3 DNA reads TGTGCCAGCAGTGTGTATCTGGTAGCCGGGGAGCTGTTTTTT. Its translation is CASSVYLVAGELFF.

V is TRBV19 and J is TRBJ1-4; 8 positions match TRBD1. The CDR3 has 13 amino acids. J gave up 3 bases and V 8 bases, and 2 bases lay outside the gene matches. Germline assignment: CDR1 LNHDA and CDR2 SQIVND (reference sequence). The CDR3 sequence is CASQGAPNEKLFF. The CDR3, as DNA: TGTGCCAGTCAGGGGGCCCCTAATGAAAAACTGTTTTTT.

CDR3 in DNA: TGTGCCAGCAGTGTTCTCCGGGGCGCAGCTAACTATGGCTACACCTTC. Protein: CASSVLRGAANYGYTF. The chain combines TRBV2 with TRBJ1-2; possibly TRBD1 for D (5 bases). V was trimmed by 4 bases and J by 0 bases, leaving 15 bases between them. The CDR3 has 16 amino acids. The V gene's germline CDR1 is SNHLY and CDR2 FYNNEI.